This TCR beta chain appears in the sequencing data of a study of tumor and adjacent non-tumor tissue in lung cancer. Study details: Some 3.9 million productive TCRbeta reads were obtained per sample on average.

The library came from three nested PCR rounds adapted from ARM-PCR protocols. TCRdb reanalysed the multiplex PCR reads using MiXCR and keeps one entry per CDR3 protein. In the table there are some 80,000 distinct CDR3 sequences, roughly 72% of which are singletons. The table lists this clonotype with many counts. No cell sorting was done before RNA was extracted from the tissue. The CDR3 consists of 17 residues. Germline CDR1 and CDR2: SGHRS and YFSETQ. V lost 4 bases to trimming and J lost 0 bases; unmatched junction nucleotides: 9. Sequenced input: lung tumor tissue. The clonotype was recovered from a woman aged 40 to 50 with non-small cell lung cancer. The V gene is TRBV5-1, the J gene TRBJ1-1, with 10 positions matching TRBD1. CDR3 protein: CASSLTGTGDVNTEAFF. The CDR3 nucleotides are TGCGCCAGCAGCCTTACCGGGACAGGGGATGTGAACACTGAAGCTTTCTTT. Full variable domain (rest looked up from reference TRBV5-1 and TRBJ1-1): KAGVTQTPRYLIKTRGQQVTLSCSPISGHRSVSWYQQTPGQGLQFLFEYFSETQRNKGNFPGRFSGRQFSNSRSEMNVSTLELGDSALYLCASSLTGTGDVNTEAFFGQGTRLTVV.